This is a list of T cell receptor beta chains from one sample in a study of breast tumors, draining lymph nodes, adjacent tissues. TCRdb itself ran the multiplex PCR reads through MiXCR, one entry per CDR3 protein. The data show about 230,000 distinct CDR3 sequences, with approximately 31% seen just once and 1.1% to 1.5% held by the top ten. The sequenced sample was axillary lymph node tissue. The receptors were sampled from a female donor with breast cancer. Some clones in this sample may be carry-over from other donors' samples. The CDR3 runs from the conserved cysteine through the conserved F or W.

j_call | v_call | cdr3_aa
TRBJ2-5 | TRBV28 | CASGDLGETQYF
TRBJ2-2 | TRBV19 | CASSIGEDGELFF
TRBJ2-7 | TRBV10-3 | CAISEEPAGTHSEQYF
TRBJ1-1 | TRBV5-1 | CASSLGSGVTEAFF
TRBJ1-5 | TRBV2 | CASSGDNRNQPQHF
TRBJ2-7 | TRBV5-1 | CASSFRSGSSYEQYF
TRBJ2-3 | TRBV29-1 | CSVLGLAGGRAITDTQYF
TRBJ2-3 | TRBV20-1 | CSARDFLASGSTDTQYF
TRBJ2-5 | TRBV20-1 | CSARGPRETQYF
TRBJ1-2 | TRBV2 | CASSAGPAYGYTF
TRBJ1-6 | TRBV20-1 | CSARPPMAGGRSPLHF
TRBJ2-1 | TRBV19 | CASSISGALANEQFF
TRBJ2-2 | TRBV19 | CASRSGGGTGELFF
TRBJ2-6 | TRBV7-9 | CASSLRPREEGGRAYVLTF
TRBJ2-1 | TRBV11-3 | CASSLDPRTTNEQFF
TRBJ1-5 | TRBV30 | CAWSRGDNQPQHF
TRBJ2-7 | TRBV7-3 | CASSLERTSKIVSYEQYF
TRBJ2-5 | TRBV6-5 | CASSHSGQVQETQYF
TRBJ2-3 | TRBV10-3 | CAISRTSTDTQYF
TRBJ2-1 | TRBV10-3 | CAISSPGTSGKDEQFF
TRBJ1-1 | TRBV9 | CASSTTGGGRTEAFF
TRBJ2-3 | TRBV7-9 | CASSFGASGTFTDTQYF
TRBJ1-2 | TRBV19 | CASGTGGNGYTF
TRBJ1-5 | TRBV7-9 | CASSLAFDQPQHF
TRBJ2-3 | TRBV3-1 | CPSSQDIGLAGGGTDTQYF
TRBJ1-5 | TRBV27 | CATTDRVIENQPQHF
TRBJ1-1 | TRBV5-4 | CASSIRTQNTEAFF
TRBJ1-2 | TRBV30 | CAWIKGAGGGYGYTF
TRBJ1-6 | TRBV20-1 | CSARVPGGLASPLHF
TRBJ2-3 | TRBV2 | CASMYGFNTDTQYF
TRBJ1-1 | TRBV14 | CASSHQRGRGHTEAFF
TRBJ2-7 | TRBV2 | CASSQTSRVGEQYF
TRBJ1-1 | TRBV4-2 | CASSQRSGDNEAFF
TRBJ2-1 | TRBV2 | CASSANSGGLYNEQFF
TRBJ2-5 | TRBV4-3 | CASSQGLLPGETQYF
TRBJ2-1 | TRBV18 | CASSPSGQVNEQFF
TRBJ2-3 | TRBV29-1 | CSVDAPASALYNKQYF
TRBJ2-2 | TRBV27 | CASSWGLAGTGELFF